This TCR beta chain was identified during a study of neurological immune-mediated disorders. The output of every sequencing run exceeded 190 million TCR-beta sequences, derived from 15-18 subjects. A single record per CDR3 protein comes from TCRdb applying MiXCR to the 5' RACE reads. The repertoire holds about 66,000 distinct CDR3 sequences, with roughly 3.6% as singletons. This clonotype was observed many times. Trimming stripped 5 bases from V and 0 bases from J, with 10 bases between. The CDR3 extends over 14 amino acids. Material for sequencing was PBMCs. The sequence was obtained from a man aged 25-45 years with multiple sclerosis. The chain carries TRBV12-3 or TRBV12-4 and TRBJ1-2; D remains ambiguous. CDR3 residues: CASSQETSNYGYTF. The CDR3, as DNA: TGTGCCAGCAGTCAGGAGACCTCTAACTATGGCTACACCTTC.